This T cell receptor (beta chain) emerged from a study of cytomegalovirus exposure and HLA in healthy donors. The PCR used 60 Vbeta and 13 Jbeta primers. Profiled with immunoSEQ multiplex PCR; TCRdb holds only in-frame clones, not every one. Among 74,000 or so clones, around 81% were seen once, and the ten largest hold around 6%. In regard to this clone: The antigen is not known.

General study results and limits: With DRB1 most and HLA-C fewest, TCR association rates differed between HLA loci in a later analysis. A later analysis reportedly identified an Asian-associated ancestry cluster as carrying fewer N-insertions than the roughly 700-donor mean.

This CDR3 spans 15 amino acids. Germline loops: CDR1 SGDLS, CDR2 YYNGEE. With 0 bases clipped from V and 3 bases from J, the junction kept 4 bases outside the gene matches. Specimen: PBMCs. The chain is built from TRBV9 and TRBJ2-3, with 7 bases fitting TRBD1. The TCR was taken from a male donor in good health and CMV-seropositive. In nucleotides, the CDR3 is TGTGCCAGCAGCGTAGTGGGGACAGCTACAGATACGCAGTATTTT. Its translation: CASSVVGTATDTQYF.